The entry that follows covers one TCR beta chain sequence. Antigen: not known. This specimen belongs to a study of T cell repertoires in cytomegalovirus infection. Study-wide context: Through public TCR beta signatures, both CMV infection and matching HLA type were indicated. Study results and limitations: There were HLA-C-restricted CMV-specific TCR beta clonotypes dominating the ex vivo response.

TCRdb re-derived calls from the reads in MiXCR, one entry per CDR3 protein. The sample records hundreds of thousands of distinct CDR3 sequences, about 30% being singletons. This CDR3 contains 16 residues. The germline V and J ends were trimmed by 5 bases and 1 base, with 14 bases remaining between them. CDR1 is SGHTA and CDR2 is FQGTGA in the germline V gene. The sample was cultured PBMCs, taken from culture after CMV antigen stimulation. The sequence came from a human donor in good health (CMV status not recorded). Some clones in this sample may be carry-over from other donors' samples. J is TRBJ2-2 and V is TRBV7-3; D gene ambiguous. CDR3 sequence (DNA): TGTGCCAGCAGCCCGGCAGAACGGCTGAACACCGGGGAGCTGTTTTTT. This encodes CASSPAERLNTGELFF.